This T cell receptor (beta chain) was found in a study of blood T cell repertoires in COVID-19. Study information: Acute and convalescent COVID-19 specimens originated in the United States, Italy and Spain. PBMCs, B-cell-depleted T cells, or T cells provided the cDNA or gDNA that made up the material.

CDR3 length equals 15 residues. Trimming took 5 bases from V and 0 from J; bases not matched to a gene: 6. Germline V gene lookup returns CDR1 SGHVS and CDR2 FNYEAQ. How the authors handled the data: Amplifying reference gene primers gave estimates of nucleated cell counts. Only in-frame clones appear in the TCRdb table, and some are missing; sequencing was by immunoSEQ multiplex PCR. That table gives V, J and clone size, and the DNA gave D and trimming. Among tens of thousands of clones listed, 87% were seen once. V gene TRBV7-6 combines with J gene TRBJ1-1; TRBD1 agrees at 7 bases. This clonotype originated in a man in his 60s with acute or convalescent COVID-19. Material for sequencing was peripheral blood. The CDR3, as DNA: TGTGCCAGCAGCAAGGGACAGACGATGAACACTGAAGCTTTCTTT. Its translation is CASSKGQTMNTEAFF.